Listed below are T cell receptor beta chains from one sample, sequenced in a study of early T cells in non-severe SARS-CoV-2 infection. A single record per CDR3 protein comes from TCRdb applying MiXCR to the 5' RACE reads. This sample has tens of thousands of distinct CDR3 sequences, with about 14% found just once. The specimen comprised whole blood, sampled at baseline. The receptor source for this set is an adult who was a healthcare worker with PCR-confirmed SARS-CoV-2 infection or an uninfected control (not recorded which). Each CDR3 is given with its conserved first and last residue. The D gene is left open where the match is weak. The size field is filled for only some rows; it gives once, few, many or a size class.

j_gene: TRBJ2-1; abundance: many; v_gene: TRBV24-1; d_gene: .; CDR3nt: TGTGCCACCAGTGATCTCAGTGGGGTAAAGCTCATAGGTTACAATGAGCAGTTCTTC; CDR3aa: CATSDLSGVKLIGYNEQFF
j_gene: TRBJ1-1; abundance: .; v_gene: TRBV5-5; d_gene: .; CDR3nt: TGTGCCAGCAGCTCGCGCCCGTGGAGGGGCACTGAAGCTTTCTTT; CDR3aa: CASSSRPWRGTEAFF
j_gene: TRBJ2-7; abundance: .; v_gene: TRBV28; d_gene: .; CDR3nt: TGTGCCAGCAGTTTCTCGGCTGGTGGTCGTCCCTACGAGCAGTACTTC; CDR3aa: CASSFSAGGRPYEQYF
j_gene: TRBJ2-2; abundance: few; v_gene: TRBV6-2/TRBV6-3; d_gene: TRBD2; CDR3nt: TGTGCCAGCAGTTACTCGAGGGTTCGACTAGCGGATACCGGGGAGCTGTTTTTT; CDR3aa: CASSYSRVRLADTGELFF
j_gene: TRBJ2-1; abundance: .; v_gene: TRBV20-1; d_gene: TRBD2; CDR3nt: TGCAGTGCTAGCTACGGGACTAGCGGAGTGAAGCAGTTCTTC; CDR3aa: CSASYGTSGVKQFF
j_gene: TRBJ2-7; abundance: few; v_gene: TRBV28; d_gene: .; CDR3nt: TGTGCCAGCAGGGACCTGGTGGGCCGCGGAGGCGAGCAGTACTTC; CDR3aa: CASRDLVGRGGEQYF
j_gene: TRBJ1-5; abundance: few; v_gene: TRBV19; d_gene: .; CDR3nt: TGTGCCAGGCTTAATCAGCCCCAGCATTTT; CDR3aa: CARLNQPQHF
j_gene: TRBJ1-2; abundance: .; v_gene: TRBV2; d_gene: .; CDR3nt: TGTGCCAGCAGTGACGAGGACAAGTATGGCTACACCTTC; CDR3aa: CASSDEDKYGYTF
j_gene: TRBJ2-1; abundance: few; v_gene: TRBV6-5; d_gene: .; CDR3nt: TGTGCCAGCAGTTACTCCCCGAGATCCTACAATGAGCAGTTCTTC; CDR3aa: CASSYSPRSYNEQFF
j_gene: TRBJ2-1; abundance: many; v_gene: TRBV5-6; d_gene: TRBD2; CDR3nt: TGTGCCAGCAGCTTGATCAAGGGTAGCGGGAGCGGTTGGAATGAGCAGTTCTTC; CDR3aa: CASSLIKGSGSGWNEQFF
j_gene: TRBJ2-7; abundance: .; v_gene: TRBV5-6; d_gene: .; CDR3nt: TGTGCCAGCAGCTTGGCCAAGGGGAGTAAGTACTTC; CDR3aa: CASSLAKGSKYF
j_gene: TRBJ1-1; abundance: .; v_gene: TRBV29-1; d_gene: .; CDR3nt: TGCAGCGTTGCGGACGGAAACACTGAAGCTTTCTTT; CDR3aa: CSVADGNTEAFF
j_gene: TRBJ2-2; abundance: few; v_gene: TRBV30; d_gene: .; CDR3nt: TGTGCCTGGTCCTCGGACAGCCCCACCGGGGAGCTGTTTTTT; CDR3aa: CAWSSDSPTGELFF
j_gene: TRBJ2-1; abundance: few; v_gene: TRBV19; d_gene: TRBD1; CDR3nt: TGTGCCAGTAGTACAGGACAGGGGAGGGGTGAGCAGTTCTTC; CDR3aa: CASSTGQGRGEQFF
j_gene: TRBJ2-5; abundance: few; v_gene: TRBV29-1; d_gene: .; CDR3nt: TGCAGCGCCCGGACAGAACAAGAGACCCAGTACTTC; CDR3aa: CSARTEQETQYF
j_gene: TRBJ2-1; abundance: .; v_gene: TRBV20-1; d_gene: .; CDR3nt: TGCAGTGCTAGACCCGTGGGAGCAAACAATGAGCAGTTCTTC; CDR3aa: CSARPVGANNEQFF
j_gene: TRBJ2-5; abundance: .; v_gene: TRBV4-1; d_gene: .; CDR3nt: TGCGCCAGCAGCCAACTTCCGCCGGGAACGCCCGGGACCCAGTACTTC; CDR3aa: CASSQLPPGTPGTQYF
j_gene: TRBJ2-3; abundance: .; v_gene: TRBV12-3/TRBV12-4; d_gene: TRBD2; CDR3nt: TGTGCCAGCAGGCAAGCGGGGCGCACAGATACGCAGTATTTT; CDR3aa: CASRQAGRTDTQYF
j_gene: TRBJ1-5; abundance: many; v_gene: TRBV10-2; d_gene: TRBD1; CDR3nt: TGCGCCAGCAGTGATGGGACAGGGGAAAGTCAGCCCCAGCATTTT; CDR3aa: CASSDGTGESQPQHF
j_gene: TRBJ2-1; abundance: few; v_gene: TRBV28; d_gene: .; CDR3nt: TGTGCCAGCAGTTTCCATGGCGGAAACAATGAGCAGTTCTTC; CDR3aa: CASSFHGGNNEQFF
j_gene: TRBJ1-2; abundance: many; v_gene: TRBV4-2; d_gene: .; CDR3nt: TGTGCCAGCAGCCAAGATATTGCAGCCTTTGGCTATGGCTACACCTTC; CDR3aa: CASSQDIAAFGYGYTF
j_gene: TRBJ2-1; abundance: .; v_gene: TRBV20-1; d_gene: TRBD2; CDR3nt: TGCAGTGCTAGAGATCCCAGGCGGGAGGGATTCCAAGAGCAGTTCTTC; CDR3aa: CSARDPRREGFQEQFF
j_gene: TRBJ1-1; abundance: .; v_gene: TRBV18; d_gene: .; CDR3nt: TGTGCCAGCTCACCAGGTCAAACCACAAACACTGAAGCTTTCTTT; CDR3aa: CASSPGQTTNTEAFF
j_gene: TRBJ2-7; abundance: .; v_gene: TRBV5-1; d_gene: TRBD2; CDR3nt: TGCGCCAGCAGCGCGGGGACTAGCGGGAGGACCTACGAGCAGTACTTC; CDR3aa: CASSAGTSGRTYEQYF
j_gene: TRBJ2-7; abundance: .; v_gene: TRBV7-3; d_gene: TRBD2; CDR3nt: TGTGCCAGCAGCTATACTACCGGTAGGCTAGCGGGACTCTCCTACGAGCGGTACTTC; CDR3aa: CASSYTTGRLAGLSYERYF
j_gene: TRBJ2-2; abundance: many; v_gene: TRBV20-1; d_gene: TRBD2; CDR3nt: TGCAGTGCTAGTAGACTAGCGGGAGGCACCGGGGAGCTGTTTTTT; CDR3aa: CSASRLAGGTGELFF
j_gene: TRBJ1-2; abundance: few; v_gene: TRBV12-3/TRBV12-4; d_gene: .; CDR3nt: TGTGCCAGCAGTACAGTCTATGGCTACACCTTC; CDR3aa: CASSTVYGYTF
j_gene: TRBJ2-7; abundance: .; v_gene: TRBV11-2; d_gene: TRBD1; CDR3nt: TGTGCCAGCAGCTTAACGACAGGGGGCCCGTACTTC; CDR3aa: CASSLTTGGPYF
j_gene: TRBJ2-3; abundance: .; v_gene: TRBV4-1; d_gene: .; CDR3nt: TGCGCCAGCAGCCATAGGCCGGCTTCCACAGATACGCAGTATTTT; CDR3aa: CASSHRPASTDTQYF
j_gene: TRBJ2-7; abundance: .; v_gene: TRBV5-1; d_gene: .; CDR3nt: TGCGCCAGCAGCTTGCGGACAGCCCTAACCTACGAGCAGTACTTC; CDR3aa: CASSLRTALTYEQYF
j_gene: TRBJ2-1; abundance: many; v_gene: TRBV24-1; d_gene: .; CDR3nt: TGTGCCACCAGTGATCAAACTAGCACCGAGCAGTTCTTC; CDR3aa: CATSDQTSTEQFF
j_gene: TRBJ2-3; abundance: few; v_gene: TRBV12-3/TRBV12-4; d_gene: TRBD2; CDR3nt: TGTGCCAGCAGTTTCCCACTAGCGGGCTCGGGTACGCAGTATTTT; CDR3aa: CASSFPLAGSGTQYF
j_gene: TRBJ1-1; abundance: .; v_gene: TRBV18; d_gene: .; CDR3nt: TGTGCCAGCTCACTCGTGGACCAGAACACTGAAGCTTTCTTT; CDR3aa: CASSLVDQNTEAFF
j_gene: TRBJ2-1; abundance: .; v_gene: TRBV7-2; d_gene: TRBD2; CDR3nt: TGTGCCAGCGGACGGGGGGAGGGCCGTTTACCCAATGAGCAGTTCTTC; CDR3aa: CASGRGEGRLPNEQFF
j_gene: TRBJ2-2; abundance: .; v_gene: TRBV20-1; d_gene: TRBD1; CDR3nt: TGCAGTGCTGCACAGGGGGCGCAAACCGGGGAGCTGTTTTTT; CDR3aa: CSAAQGAQTGELFF
j_gene: TRBJ1-5; abundance: many; v_gene: TRBV24-1; d_gene: .; CDR3nt: TGTGCCACCAGTGACTCAAACCCGGGGCAGCCCCAGCATTTT; CDR3aa: CATSDSNPGQPQHF
j_gene: TRBJ2-3; abundance: .; v_gene: TRBV2; d_gene: TRBD1; CDR3nt: TGTGCCAGCGAGACAGGGGGCGTAGATACGCAGTATTTT; CDR3aa: CASETGGVDTQYF
j_gene: TRBJ2-1; abundance: few; v_gene: TRBV7-3; d_gene: TRBD2; CDR3nt: TGTGCCAGCAGCCCGGGAGGAGCGGGAGGATACAATGAGCAGTTCTTC; CDR3aa: CASSPGGAGGYNEQFF
j_gene: TRBJ2-7; abundance: .; v_gene: TRBV19; d_gene: TRBD1; CDR3nt: TGTGCCAGTAGCCCTCCGGGACAGGGTTTAGCCCTCTACGAGCAGTACTTC; CDR3aa: CASSPPGQGLALYEQYF
j_gene: TRBJ1-1; abundance: many; v_gene: TRBV7-6; d_gene: TRBD1; CDR3nt: TGTGCCAGCAGCTTTAGGGGGCAAGGAACTGAAGCTTTCTTT; CDR3aa: CASSFRGQGTEAFF
j_gene: TRBJ2-1; abundance: .; v_gene: TRBV28; d_gene: .; CDR3nt: TGTGCCAGCAGTTTAACGGGACCCCGGGACCAGTTCTTC; CDR3aa: CASSLTGPRDQFF
j_gene: TRBJ1-5; abundance: .; v_gene: TRBV28; d_gene: .; CDR3nt: TGTGCCAGCCATTTTTTAAATCAGCCCCAGCATTTT; CDR3aa: CASHFLNQPQHF
j_gene: TRBJ2-4; abundance: .; v_gene: TRBV30; d_gene: .; CDR3nt: TGTGCCTGGAGCCCAGGGGTGGGGCAGTACTTC; CDR3aa: CAWSPGVGQYF
j_gene: TRBJ2-7; abundance: medium-sized; v_gene: TRBV7-2; d_gene: .; CDR3nt: TGTGCCAGCAGCTTAGGGCCAGGCTACGAGCAGTACTTC; CDR3aa: CASSLGPGYEQYF
j_gene: TRBJ2-7; abundance: few; v_gene: TRBV6-1; d_gene: TRBD2; CDR3nt: TGTGCCAGCATCCTTGGACTAGCTGACGAGCAGTACTTC; CDR3aa: CASILGLADEQYF
j_gene: TRBJ2-7; abundance: many; v_gene: TRBV12-3/TRBV12-4; d_gene: .; CDR3nt: TGTGCCAGCAACAGGCAGGGCGCCTACGAGCAGTACTTC; CDR3aa: CASNRQGAYEQYF